The 26 T cell receptor beta chains listed next were all sequenced from one sample in a study of early stage breast cancer tumors. Assay used: immunoSEQ multiplex PCR; TCRdb lists only in-frame clones, some missing. The table shows fewer than 30,000 clones, with about 80% occurring only once. The sample comprised blood. The origin of the receptors is a person between 60 and 69 years old with breast cancer.

The chain uses TRBV27 and TRBJ1-5; 9 bases map to TRBD1. This CDR3 spans 15 amino acids. Germline V CDR1 and CDR2: MNHEY, SMNVEV (reference sequence). The J segment lost 3 bases and the V segment lost 5 bases, leaving 5 bases of the junction unmatched. As DNA, the CDR3 is TGTGCCAGCAGTGTGGGACAGGGCCCCAATCAGCCCCAGCATTTT. This codes for CASSVGQGPNQPQHF.

In this sample, this clone turned up once. The chain links TRBV7-9 to TRBJ1-2; D is perhaps TRBD1 (5 bases). Germline CDR1 is SEHNR and CDR2 is FQNEAQ (reference sequence). V dropped 5 bases and J dropped 4 bases, with 17 bases sitting between them. This CDR3 contains 15 residues. CDR3 coding DNA: TGTGCCAGCAGCCCGTCGCGGGGGACCCTCTATGGCTACACCTTC. It encodes CASSPSRGTLYGYTF.

The chain employs TRBV19 and TRBJ2-7; D unresolved. CDR3 length: 12 amino acids. The V gene's germline CDR1 is LNHDA and CDR2 SQIVND (reference sequence). Between the trimmed V and J ends, which lost 3 bases and 3 bases, there was a span of 6 bases. The CDR3 reads CASSIGGYEQYF. CDR3 nucleotide sequence: TGTGCCAGTAGTATTGGCGGCTACGAGCAGTACTTC.

The chain links TRBV27 to TRBJ2-2, with D hard to call. The CDR3 covers 12 residues. With 3 bases removed from V and 8 bases from J, the gap between germline ends came to 7 bases. Germline CDR1 and CDR2: MNHEY and SMNVEV (reference sequence). The CDR3 sequence is CASSFVTGELFF. As DNA, the CDR3 is TGTGCCAGCAGTTTTGTGACAGGGGAGCTGTTTTTT.

This rearrangement joins TRBV6-1 to TRBJ2-7, with 8 bases that match TRBD2. With V trimmed by 3 bases and J by 7 bases, 11 bases remained unmatched. The CDR3 loop spans 15 amino acids. CDR1 is MNHNS and CDR2 is SASEGT in the germline V gene. The CDR3 DNA is TGTGCCAGCAGTGAGCGGGGCGGGAGGCCTTGGGAGCAGTACTTC. Protein sequence: CASSERGGRPWEQYF.

The chain combines TRBV20-1 with TRBJ1-5; D is undetermined. Germline CDR1 reads DFQATT; CDR2 reads SNEGSKA (reference sequence). This CDR3 has 11 residues. V gave up 1 base and J gave up 6 bases, with 4 bases separating them. CDR3 protein: CSARAGQPQHF. DNA for the CDR3: TGCAGTGCTAGAGCAGGTCAGCCCCAGCATTTT.

This rearrangement joins TRBV28 to TRBJ2-7; D may be TRBD2 (6 bases). The CDR3 spans 14 residues. CDR1 is MDHEN and CDR2 is SYDVKM in the germline V gene. The V end was cut by 2 bases, the J end by 1 base, with 9 bases between. The DNA for the CDR3 is TGTGCCAGCAGTTTACAGCGGGCATCCTACGAGCAGTACTTC. It yields the protein CASSLQRASYEQYF.

This rearrangement joins TRBV6-5 to TRBJ1-2; D is ambiguous. The CDR3 runs to 14 residues. Deletions cut 4 bases from V and 6 bases from J, with 15 bases between. CDR1 MNHEY and CDR2 SVGAGI come from the germline V gene. The CDR3 here is CASSSYEGGDGYTF. CDR3 coding DNA: TGTGCCAGCAGTTCCTATGAGGGCGGAGATGGCTACACCTTC.

The chain links TRBV10-3 to TRBJ2-3, with D perhaps TRBD1 (6 bases). The CDR3 has 13 amino acids. Per germline, CDR1 ENHRY and CDR2 SYGVKD. Trimming shortened V by 5 bases and J by 8 bases, and 14 bases separated the two germline ends. CDR3 coding DNA: TGTGCCATCAGTATAGAATCAGGGGCTACGCAGTATTTT. Protein sequence: CAISIESGATQYF.

The rearrangement joins TRBV2 to TRBJ2-7, with D maybe TRBD2 (5 bases). V was shortened by 6 bases and J by 7 bases, with 7 bases between the two germline ends. The CDR3 is 10 residues long. Germline V CDR1 and CDR2: SNHLY, FYNNEI. CDR3 sequence: CASRRAEQYF. The DNA for the CDR3 is TGTGCCAGCAGGCGGGCGGAGCAGTACTTC.

CDR3: CASSLGTSGSSYNEQFF. CDR3 coding DNA: TGCGCCAGCAGCTTGGGGACTAGCGGGAGCTCCTACAATGAGCAGTTCTTC. This chain uses TRBV5-1 with TRBJ2-1, with TRBD2 matching over 13 bases. Germline CDR1 and CDR2: SGHRS and YFSETQ. The CDR3 runs to 17 residues. V dropped 0 bases and J dropped 0; count of bases not matched to a gene: 0.

The chain carries TRBV30 and TRBJ1-2; D perhaps matches TRBD1 (5 bases). CDR3 length: 12 residues. V was shortened by 1 base and J by 2 bases, with 5 bases between the two germline ends. Germline values: CDR1 GTSNPN, CDR2 SVGIG (reference sequence). The CDR3 here is CAWSGQNYGYTF. The CDR3 DNA reads as TGTGCCTGGAGTGGACAGAACTATGGCTACACCTTC. The variable domain in full, completed from reference TRBV30 and TRBJ1-2, reads SQTIHQWPATLVQPVGSPLSLECTVEGTSNPNLYWYRQAAGRGLQLLFYSVGIGQISSEVPQNLSASRPQDRQFILSSKKLLLSDSGFYLCAWSGQNYGYTFGSGTRLTVV.

This rearrangement joins TRBV28 to TRBJ1-2; TRBD1 aligns across 11 bases. Germline V gives CDR1 MDHEN, CDR2 SYDVKM. This CDR3 is 14 amino acids long. J was trimmed by 4 bases and V by 5 bases; bases with no gene match: 3. This CDR3 is CASSRTGGGYGYTF. Written as DNA, the CDR3 is TGTGCCAGCAGTCGGACAGGGGGCGGCTATGGCTACACCTTC.

V usage is TRBV4-1 and J usage is TRBJ2-7; a possible D gene is TRBD1 (6 bases). The V end was cut by 0 bases, the J end by 5 bases, with 14 bases between. The CDR3 runs to 15 residues. Germline lookup yields CDR1 MGHRA and CDR2 YSYEKL. CDR3 region: CASSQDRGGSNEQYF. CDR3 DNA: TGCGCCAGCAGCCAAGATAGAGGGGGAAGCAACGAGCAGTACTTC.

The chain has TRBV5-4 and TRBJ1-2; TRBD1 is a possible D gene (6 bases). V was shortened by 0 bases and J by 4 bases, with 13 bases between the two germline ends. There are 15 residues in the CDR3. CDR1 and CDR2 (germline): SGHNT, YYREEE (reference sequence). The CDR3 region has the DNA TGTGCCAGCAGCTTGGCGGCAGGGGCGGGCTATGGCTACACCTTC. Translated, it gives CASSLAAGAGYGYTF.

This clone came up once. V gene TRBV9 combines with J gene TRBJ1-3, with a weak D call TRBD1 (5 bases). The germline V and J ends were trimmed by 3 bases and 3 bases, with 10 bases remaining between them. This CDR3 spans 14 amino acids. Germline loops: CDR1 SGDLS, CDR2 YYNGEE. The CDR3 sequence: CASSAGVYGNTIYF. The CDR3 nucleotides are TGTGCCAGCAGCGCGGGGGTTTATGGAAACACCATATATTTT.

V and J are TRBV6-6 and TRBJ2-1; 7 bases line up with TRBD2. Germline CDR1 and CDR2: MNHNY and SVGAGI (reference sequence). The CDR3 is 15 residues long. Unmatched junction bases numbered 8, after V lost 6 bases and J lost 3 bases. CDR3 region: CASSPRGGGYNEQFF. The CDR3 coding sequence is TGTGCCAGCAGCCCGAGGGGCGGGGGCTACAATGAGCAGTTCTTC.

V gene TRBV19 combines with J gene TRBJ2-5; tentative D call: TRBD2 (6 bases). The CDR3 length is 14 residues. V lost 1 base, J lost 9 bases, and 15 bases lay in between. Germline CDR1 reads LNHDA; CDR2 reads SQIVND (reference sequence). Here the CDR3 DNA reads TGTGCCAGTAGTATAGGCGGCGGGCCGGGGGCCCAGTACTTC. This sequence encodes CASSIGGGPGAQYF.

CDR3 nucleotides: TGTGCCAGCAGCTTGAGGCCAGTGAACACCGGGGAGCTGTTTTTT. Its translation: CASSLRPVNTGELFF. This sequence joins TRBV11-3 and TRBJ2-2; D gene ambiguous. The V and J ends lost 3 bases and 1 base respectively, with 9 bases between them. This CDR3 has 15 amino acids. Germline CDR1 is SGHNT and CDR2 is YENEEA.

The V gene is TRBV5-1, the J gene TRBJ2-7, with a weak D call TRBD2 (6 bases). Trimming pared 3 bases from V and 2 bases from J, leaving 15 bases between. The CDR3 spans 15 residues. Germline values: CDR1 SGHRS, CDR2 YFSETQ. The CDR3 DNA follows: TGCGCCAGCAGCTCGGGTTTAGCGGAAACCTACGAGCAGTACTTC. Its protein is CASSSGLAETYEQYF.

The V and J genes are TRBV13 and TRBJ2-7; D may be TRBD2 (5 bases). Between the trimmed V and J ends, which lost 2 bases and 0 bases, there was a span of 8 bases. The germline V gene encodes CDR1 PRHDT and CDR2 FYEKMQ (reference sequence). The CDR3 spans 14 residues. CDR3 in DNA: TGTGCCAGCAGCTTACGAGCGGACTCCTACGAGCAGTACTTC. This translates into CASSLRADSYEQYF.

The rearrangement links TRBV7-9 to TRBJ2-1, with 7 bases fitting TRBD1. The CDR3 has 17 amino acids. Trimming cost V 5 bases and J 4 bases; bases outside gene matches: 14. Germline V gene lookup returns CDR1 SEHNR and CDR2 FQNEAQ (reference sequence). The CDR3 reads CASSEIAPGTAYNEQFF. The CDR3 DNA reads TGTGCCAGCAGCGAAATTGCCCCTGGGACAGCTTACAATGAGCAGTTCTTC. Full variable domain (rest looked up from reference TRBV7-9 and TRBJ2-1): DTGVSQNPRHKITKRGQNVTFRCDPISEHNRLYWYRQTLGQGPEFLTYFQNEAQLEKSRLLSDRFSAERPKGSFSTLEIQRTEQGDSAMYLCASSEIAPGTAYNEQFFGPGTRLTVL.

The chain couples TRBV5-4 to TRBJ2-1; TRBD1 matches at 10 bases. The CDR3 extends over 15 amino acids. The ends lost 5 bases at V and 7 bases at J; junction bases unmatched: 9. From germline, CDR1 is SGHNT and CDR2 YYREEE (reference sequence). In DNA, the CDR3 is TGTGCCAGCAGGGTGACCGGGACAGGGGTGAATGAGCAGTTCTTC. Its protein product is CASRVTGTGVNEQFF.

The rearrangement joins TRBV7-2 to TRBJ2-7; tentative D call: TRBD1 (6 bases). Per germline, CDR1 SGHTA and CDR2 FQGNSA. The CDR3 is 14 residues long. With 5 bases removed from V and 2 bases from J, the gap between germline ends came to 13 bases. CDR3 amino acids: CASSPQGGPYEQYF. The CDR3 coding sequence is TGTGCCAGCAGCCCACAGGGTGGCCCCTACGAGCAGTACTTC.

This clone was seen just once. This chain uses TRBV5-4 with TRBJ2-7; 9 nucleotides line up with TRBD2. The CDR3 extends over 17 amino acids. Germline CDR1 SGHNT, CDR2 YYREEE (reference sequence). J lost 6 bases, V lost 2 bases, and 15 bases had no gene match. The CDR3 loop reads CASSFGGREGLYLEQYF. The DNA for the CDR3 is TGTGCCAGCAGCTTTGGCGGGCGGGAGGGCCTTTATCTCGAGCAGTACTTC.

The rearrangement joins TRBV7-6 to TRBJ2-7; 12 nucleotides agree with TRBD2. The J segment lost 6 bases and the V segment lost 5 bases, leaving 8 bases of the junction unmatched. CDR1 is SGHVS and CDR2 is FNYEAQ in the germline V gene. The length of the CDR3 is 15 residues. Written as DNA, the CDR3 is TGTGCCAGCAGCCCCTCGACTAGCGGGAGTGGCGAGCAGTACTTC. Translation gives CASSPSTSGSGEQYF.